Listed below are T cell receptor beta chains from one sample, sequenced in a study of identical twins. MiXCR was run by TCRdb on the 5' RACE reads, yielding one entry per CDR3 protein. The table has a few hundred thousand distinct CDR3 sequences, roughly 20% seen once. The sequenced sample consisted of naive T cells sorted from blood. Every receptor here comes from a man in his fifties or sixties in good health. CDR3s include the opening cysteine and the closing phenylalanine or tryptophan. Each record gives: J gene, clone size, D gene, V gene, CDR3 protein, CDR3 DNA. A D gene is named only where the DNA matches it firmly. A row's size may be missing; if present it is once, few, many or a size class.

TRBJ1-6	NA	TRBD1	TRBV5-1	CASSEGAGNSPLHF	TGCGCCAGCAGCGAGGGGGCTGGTAATTCACCCCTCCACTTT
TRBJ2-7	many	TRBD2	TRBV5-1	CASSLAGTSGSYEQYF	TGCGCCAGCAGCTTGGCCGGGACTAGCGGTTCCTACGAGCAGTACTTC
TRBJ2-4	few	NA	TRBV11-2	CASSLVPGAGKNIQYF	TGTGCCAGCAGCCTAGTTCCGGGGGCAGGCAAAAACATTCAGTACTTC
TRBJ1-2	NA	NA	TRBV5-1	CASSLGTTYYGYTF	TGCGCCAGCAGCTTGGGGACGACGTACTATGGCTACACCTTC
TRBJ1-6	NA	NA	TRBV28	CASTRANNPPLHF	TGTGCCAGCACGCGGGCCAATAATCCACCCCTCCACTTT
TRBJ2-7	many	TRBD2	TRBV9	CASSVSGGRGFLEQYF	TGTGCCAGCAGCGTATCGGGAGGGAGAGGGTTTCTCGAGCAGTACTTC
TRBJ2-3	NA	TRBD2	TRBV7-8	CASSLAPSGLAGENTQYF	TGTGCCAGCAGCTTAGCCCCCTCCGGACTAGCGGGGGAGAACACGCAGTATTTT
TRBJ1-3	few	NA	TRBV5-1	CASSLVGGPGNTIYF	TGCGCCAGCAGCTTGGTCGGGGGGCCAGGAAACACCATATATTTT
TRBJ2-1	many	NA	TRBV5-4	CASSSGTTGYNEQFF	TGTGCCAGCAGCTCCGGGACCACCGGGTACAATGAGCAGTTCTTC
TRBJ2-1	NA	NA	TRBV12-3/TRBV12-4	CASHRGGGYNEQFF	TGTGCCAGCCACAGAGGGGGGGGCTACAATGAGCAGTTCTTC